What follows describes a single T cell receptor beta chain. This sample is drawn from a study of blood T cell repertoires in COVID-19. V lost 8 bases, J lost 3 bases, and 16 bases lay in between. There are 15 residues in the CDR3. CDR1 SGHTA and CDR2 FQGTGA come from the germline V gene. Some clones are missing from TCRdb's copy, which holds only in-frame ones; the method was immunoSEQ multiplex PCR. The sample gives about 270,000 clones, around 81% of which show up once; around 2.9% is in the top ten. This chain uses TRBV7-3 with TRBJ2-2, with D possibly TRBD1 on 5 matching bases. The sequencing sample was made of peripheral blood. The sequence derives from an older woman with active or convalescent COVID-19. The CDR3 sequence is CASCRRVCDTGELFF. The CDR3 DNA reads TGTGCCAGCTGTCGCAGGGTTTGTGACACCGGGGAGCTGTTTTTT.